These 14 T cell receptor beta chains originate from one sample sequenced in a study of Tregs in tolerant kidney transplant recipients. Generated by immunoSEQ multiplex PCR, the TCRdb table keeps only in-frame clones and is missing some. The repertoire has 74,000 or so clones, 91% of them found once; the top ten carry around 1.6%. Related graft donors supplied nonmyeloablative bone marrow transplants, and mixed chimerism was transient. The source was CD4+ T cells from blood (PBMCs), collected 24 months after the transplant. The receptors were gathered from a human patient who received a combined kidney and bone marrow transplant. Some T cells may have come from the graft donor.

This rearrangement joins TRBV4-3 to TRBJ1-2; 11 bases are a match to TRBD1. The CDR3 is 17 amino acids. The junction had 9 bases not matched to a gene; V was cut back by 2 bases and J by 4 bases. Germline V lookup: CDR1 LGHNA, CDR2 YSLEER. CDR3 region: CASSQWTGGAHGYGYTF. CDR3 coding DNA: TGCGCCAGCAGCCAATGGACAGGGGGCGCCCACGGCTATGGCTACACCTTC.

This clone was recorded only once. The chain uses TRBV6-5 and TRBJ1-1; possibly TRBD1 for D (5 bases). This CDR3 contains 15 residues. Deletions cut 3 bases from V and 0 bases from J, with 11 bases between. CDR1 MNHEY and CDR2 SVGAGI come from the germline V gene. The CDR3 DNA follows: TGTGCCAGCAGTTATTCCGGGGGATTGAACACTGAAGCTTTCTTT. It translates to CASSYSGGLNTEAFF.

The chain joins TRBV29-1 to TRBJ1-1; 7 bases fit TRBD1. V shed 7 bases, J shed 5 bases, and the junction held 7 bases outside the gene matches. In germline, CDR1 is SQVTM, CDR2 ANQGSEA. The CDR3 covers 12 residues. The CDR3 region is CSDIQGRTEAFF. In DNA, the CDR3 is TGCAGCGATATACAGGGGAGGACTGAAGCTTTCTTT.

The chain links TRBV5-1 to TRBJ2-5; TRBD2 might be the D (5 bases). Germline CDR1 and CDR2: SGHRS and YFSETQ. This CDR3 is built from 13 residues. Trimming stripped 5 bases from V and 1 base from J, with 9 bases between. The CDR3 protein is CASSFSGQETQYF. Here the CDR3 DNA reads TGCGCCAGCAGTTTCAGCGGCCAAGAGACCCAGTACTTC. The complete variable domain, with remaining parts taken from reference TRBV5-1 and TRBJ2-5, reads KAGVTQTPRYLIKTRGQQVTLSCSPISGHRSVSWYQQTPGQGLQFLFEYFSETQRNKGNFPGRFSGRQFSNSRSEMNVSTLELGDSALYLCASSFSGQETQYFGPGTRLLVL.

The rearrangement links TRBV28 to TRBJ2-7, with TRBD2 matching 7 bases. V shed 6 bases, J shed 0 bases, and the junction held 11 bases outside the gene matches. The germline V gene has CDR1 MDHEN and CDR2 SYDVKM. The CDR3 covers 16 residues. CDR3 residues: CASSIRGRDSSYEQYF. The CDR3 nucleotides read TGTGCCAGCAGCATCCGCGGGAGAGACAGCTCCTACGAGCAGTACTTC.

The chain uses TRBV29-1 and TRBJ2-2, with 11 bases lining up with TRBD1. Germline V gene data show CDR1 as SQVTM and CDR2 as ANQGSEA. CDR3 length equals 16 residues. V lost 0 bases to trimming and J lost 10 bases; unmatched junction nucleotides: 10. CDR3 sequence: CSVEESPRDRGMELFF. For the CDR3, the DNA is TGCAGCGTTGAAGAGTCGCCGAGGGACAGGGGGATGGAGCTGTTTTTT.

The chain joins TRBV27 to TRBJ1-2; TRBD1 matches 7 bases. The CDR3 is made up of 14 amino acids. V lost 6 bases and J lost 0; bases outside the gene matches: 4. The germline gives CDR1 MNHEY, CDR2 SMNVEV (reference sequence). The CDR3 DNA reads TGTGCCAGCAGACAGGACAGGACTAACTATGGCTACACCTTC. Amino acids: CASRQDRTNYGYTF.

In DNA form, the CDR3 reads TGTGCCAGCAGCGTAGATGGGACTCCCTACAATGAGCAGTTCTTC. Amino acids: CASSVDGTPYNEQFF. The chain combines TRBV9 with TRBJ2-1; a possible D gene is TRBD2 (6 bases). Trimming cost V 0 bases and J 2 bases, with 9 bases left between them. Germline values: CDR1 SGDLS, CDR2 YYNGEE. This CDR3 is 15 amino acids long.

This clone was recorded once. Other DNA sequences in this sample translate to the same CDR3. The CDR3 loop reads CASSLTGFGFSPLHF. CDR3 in DNA: TGTGCCAGCAGCTTAACAGGGTTCGGTTTTTCACCCCTCCACTTT. The chain employs TRBV7-2 and TRBJ1-6; TRBD1 might be the D (6 bases). Germline CDR1 SGHTA, CDR2 FQGNSA. The CDR3 length is 15 residues. The germline V and J ends were trimmed by 2 bases and 9 bases, with 14 bases remaining between them.

The chain joins TRBV5-1 to TRBJ2-5; D is possibly TRBD2 (7 bases). V lost 7 bases to trimming and J lost 2 bases, with 18 bases between them. The CDR3 length is 15 residues. CDR1 and CDR2 (germline): SGHRS, YFSETQ. CDR3 protein: CASGEGGEAQETQYF. The CDR3 nucleotides are TGCGCCAGCGGGGAGGGGGGGGAAGCTCAAGAGACCCAGTACTTC.

V gene TRBV4-2 combines with J gene TRBJ2-2; 10 nucleotides agree with TRBD2. CDR3 length: 16 residues. In germline, CDR1 is LGHNA, CDR2 YNFKEQ. The ends lost 4 bases at V and 8 bases at J; junction bases unmatched: 10. CDR3 protein: CASSRPSGGALGELFF. The DNA of the CDR3 is TGTGCCAGCAGCCGCCCCAGCGGGGGGGCCTTGGGGGAGCTGTTTTTT.

The chain combines TRBV30 with TRBJ2-7; a weak D match, TRBD1 (5 bases). Germline V gene lookup returns CDR1 GTSNPN and CDR2 SVGIG (reference sequence). The CDR3 is 12 residues long. V was pared by 0 bases and J by 4 bases, with 7 bases between. DNA for the CDR3: TGTGCCTGGAGTGTAGCAGGGTACGAGCAGTACTTC. This encodes CAWSVAGYEQYF.

The J gene is TRBJ2-7, the V gene TRBV18, with D possibly TRBD1 on 6 matching bases. The CDR3 totals 16 residues. Germline V gene lookup returns CDR1 KGHSH and CDR2 LQKENI. The V and J ends lost 2 bases and 0 bases respectively, with 14 bases between them. The CDR3: CASSPRRDTVSYEQYF. The CDR3 bases are TGTGCCAGCTCACCAAGACGGGACACCGTCTCCTACGAGCAGTACTTC.

The chain employs TRBV6-5 and TRBJ1-6; tentative D call: TRBD1 (5 bases). The CDR3 spans 13 residues. The germline V gene has CDR1 MNHEY and CDR2 SVGAGI. Trimming left V 7 bases short and J 7 bases short, with 11 bases between. The CDR3 DNA follows: TGTGCCAGCACAGGCAGGGTGAATTCACCCCTCCACTTT. It encodes CASTGRVNSPLHF.